This T cell receptor beta chain was profiled in a study of T cells in Graves' hyperthyroidism and ophthalmopathy. As for the study in general: Prior to any treatment, at the point of initial diagnosis, peripheral blood was collected. General observations from the study: Most thyroid clonotypes expanded above 0.001 appeared in blood too. Ophthalmopathy cases were set apart from stable hyperthyroidism by a 13 V-J model.

Germline-derived CDR1 and CDR2 are DFQATT and SNEGSKA (reference sequence). V was cut by 2 bases and J by 1 base, with 0 bases left in between. The CDR3 has 11 residues. This clonotype was seen at least ten times. Its matching antigen is unknown. Template material for amplifying TCR beta CDR3 regions consisted of RNA transcripts. TCR CDR3 underwent first-round RT-PCR with the HTBI primer set. Using its own MiXCR run on the multiplex PCR reads, TCRdb lists one record per CDR3 protein. Of approximately 590,000 distinct CDR3 sequences in the sample, around a sixth were seen once. In making diagnoses, clinical symptoms, serum thyroxine and TRAb, thyroid ultrasound and orbital computed tomography were all used.

This clonotype was obtained from a woman younger than 45 with Graves' hyperthyroidism. The V call is TRBV20-1, the J call TRBJ2-1; D is ambiguous. The sequencing input was blood. Here the CDR3 DNA reads TGCAGTGCTAGATCCTACAATGAGCAGTTCTTC. This encodes CSARSYNEQFF.